The entry below gives a single TCR beta chain sequence along with its context. Its specificity is not known. Method: immunoSEQ multiplex PCR; TCRdb's copy keeps in-frame clones and lacks some. This repertoire shows roughly 59,000 clones, around 68% found once; its top ten account for approximately 8.6%. This sample was included in a study of radiotherapy plus CTLA-4 blockade in lung cancer. Study at large: An objective response was seen in around 17% of patients, and disease control in around 33%.

Regarding the study as a whole: Radiotherapy plus ipilimumab was followed by expansion in blood of tumor-derived TCR clones.

The germline V gene has CDR1 MNHEY and CDR2 SMNVEV (reference sequence). V was cut by 6 bases and J by 5 bases, with 14 bases left in between. CDR3 size: 14 residues. Patients in the study, people with chemo-refractory metastatic non-small-cell lung cancer, received focal radiation plus ipilimumab CTLA-4 blockade. The source was peripheral blood, collected from a patient treated with radiotherapy plus ipilimumab. This sequence joins TRBV27 and TRBJ1-5, with D possibly TRBD1 on 6 matching bases. This receptor was obtained from a human donor with non-small cell lung cancer whose response to radiotherapy plus ipilimumab could not be evaluated. The CDR3: CASSPAGEHQPQHF. CDR3 nucleotides: TGTGCCAGCAGCCCTGCAGGGGAGCATCAGCCCCAGCATTTT.